This T cell receptor beta chain appears in the sequencing data of a study of T cell repertoires in cytomegalovirus infection. The overall study: TCR beta signatures that were public indicated CMV infection and matching HLA type.

CDR3 length: 14 residues. Germline CDR1 reads SGHAT; CDR2 reads FQNNGV. With V trimmed by 5 bases and J by 7 bases, 7 bases remained unmatched. Worth noting for this clonotype: The target antigen is unknown.

TCRdb re-called the reads through MiXCR, storing one row per CDR3 protein. Found here are some 480,000 distinct CDR3 sequences, 30% to 40% of them singletons; the top ten hold about a sixth. This clonotype was obtained from a human donor in good health (CMV status not recorded). Some clones in this sample may be carry-over from other donors' samples. The chain is built from TRBV11-2 and TRBJ2-1; 8 nucleotides agree with TRBD2. Sequenced here: cultured PBMCs, sampled from culture after CMV antigen stimulation. The chain's CDR3 is CASSLGTRSNEQFF. The DNA of the CDR3 is TGTGCCAGCAGCCTCGGGACTAGGTCGAATGAGCAGTTCTTC.